The 27 T cell receptor beta chains below were found in one sample sequenced in a study of blood T cell repertoires in COVID-19. The data were produced by immunoSEQ multiplex PCR, yet TCRdb's version contains in-frame clones alone and is incomplete. The table includes approximately 200,000 clones, roughly 87% detected once. The sequenced sample was PBMCs or T cells enriched from blood (not recorded which). All receptors come from a man aged 18 to 29 with acute COVID-19.

The J gene is TRBJ2-5, the V gene TRBV5-6; a weak D match, TRBD1 (6 bases). Per germline, CDR1 SGHDT and CDR2 YYEEEE. The CDR3 is made up of 14 amino acids. Trimming removed 3 bases at V and 1 base at J, with 10 bases between. The CDR3 sequence is CASSSRQAQETQYF. The CDR3 DNA reads TGTGCCAGCAGCTCCAGACAGGCCCAAGAGACCCAGTACTTC. Complete variable domain (other parts from reference TRBV5-6 and TRBJ2-5): DAGVTQSPTHLIKTRGQQVTLRCSPKSGHDTVSWYQQALGQGPQFIFQYYEEEERQRGNFPDRFSGHQFPNYSSELNVNALLLGDSALYLCASSSRQAQETQYFGPGTRLLVL.

This clone was detected a few times. J is TRBJ2-7 and V is TRBV6-5; D is unresolved. Germline values: CDR1 MNHEY, CDR2 SVGAGI. The CDR3 spans 14 residues. Trimming took 5 bases from V and 0 from J, leaving 11 bases between them. Written as DNA, the CDR3 is TGTGCCAGCAGTAAGACTGTGAGCTCCTACGAGCAGTACTTC. Residues: CASSKTVSSYEQYF.

This chain uses TRBV28 with TRBJ1-4; D gene ambiguous. Trimming shortened V by 5 bases and J by 5 bases, and 9 bases separated the two germline ends. The CDR3 has 13 amino acids. In germline, CDR1 is MDHEN, CDR2 SYDVKM. The CDR3 DNA follows: TGTGCCAGCAGTATTGGGCAAAATGAAAAACTGTTTTTT. The encoded protein is CASSIGQNEKLFF.

The J gene is TRBJ1-1, the V gene TRBV7-3; D is uncertain. Germline CDR1 SGHTA, CDR2 FQGTGA. Trimming removed 3 bases at V and 4 bases at J, with 3 bases between. This CDR3 has 11 residues. CDR3 DNA sequence: TGTGCCAGCAGCTTGGCCACTGAAGCTTTCTTT. The encoded protein is CASSLATEAFF.

This clone came up once. V gene TRBV7-8 combines with J gene TRBJ2-1, with D possibly being TRBD2 (6 bases). Germline CDR1 SGHVS, CDR2 FQNEAQ. V gave up 3 bases and J gave up 10 bases, with 19 bases separating them. The CDR3 runs to 15 residues. The CDR3 sequence is CASSFSGMTYGEQFF. CDR3 bases: TGTGCCAGCAGCTTTAGCGGAATGACTTACGGGGAGCAGTTCTTC.

About this clone: At the DNA level, this CDR3 is encoded by other sequences in the same sample as well. The rearrangement joins TRBV28 to TRBJ2-7; 10 nucleotides align to TRBD2. The CDR3 has 15 residues. CDR1 is MDHEN, CDR2 SYDVKM, per germline. With 4 bases clipped from V and 2 bases from J, the junction kept 5 bases outside the gene matches. CDR3 sequence (DNA): TGTGCCAGCAGTTCCTTAGCGGGAGGCGCCTACGAGCAGTACTTC. Translation gives CASSSLAGGAYEQYF.

The chain links TRBV7-9 to TRBJ1-4; TRBD1 might be the D (5 bases). V lost 7 bases and J lost 6, with 21 bases in between. Germline values: CDR1 SEHNR, CDR2 FQNEAQ (reference sequence). The CDR3 contains 16 residues. DNA for the CDR3: TGTGCCAGCATCCTTGGGGCGACGCGTAGTTATGAAAAACTGTTTTTT. It translates to CASILGATRSYEKLFF. The full variable domain, in which reference TRBV7-9 and TRBJ1-4 provide the parts outside the CDR3, is DTGVSQNPRHKITKRGQNVTFRCDPISEHNRLYWYRQTLGQGPEFLTYFQNEAQLEKSRLLSDRFSAERPKGSFSTLEIQRTEQGDSAMYLCASILGATRSYEKLFFGSGTQLSVL.

This clone was recorded a few times. The J gene is TRBJ1-2, the V gene TRBV20-1; D not resolved. The length of the CDR3 is 9 residues. V gave up 7 bases and J gave up 8 bases, with 8 bases separating them. Per germline, CDR1 DFQATT and CDR2 SNEGSKA (reference sequence). The CDR3 bases are TGCAGTGGGGCGAAAGGCTACACCTTC. Residues: CSGAKGYTF.

The chain has TRBV30 and TRBJ2-7, with TRBD1 identical over 9 bases. The V gene end was trimmed by 2 bases and the J gene end by 4 bases; junction bases not matched to a gene: 9. The CDR3 is made up of 15 amino acids. Germline V gives CDR1 GTSNPN, CDR2 SVGIG (reference sequence). The CDR3 spells CAWSLTGGEFYEQYF. The CDR3 DNA reads TGTGCCTGGAGTCTGACAGGGGGAGAGTTTTACGAGCAGTACTTC.

The chain couples TRBV27 to TRBJ2-1; TRBD2 aligns across 16 bases. V was clipped by 4 bases and J by 8 bases; unmatched bases: 5. The CDR3 contains 16 residues. Germline assignment: CDR1 MNHEY and CDR2 SMNVEV (reference sequence). The CDR3 region has the DNA TGTGCCAGCAGTTCCGGGACTAGCGGGAGGGGAGATGAGCAGTTCTTC. Amino acid sequence: CASSSGTSGRGDEQFF.

The chain recombines TRBV7-2 with TRBJ2-7, with TRBD2 matching 9 bases. With V trimmed by 4 bases and J by 3 bases, 1 base remained unmatched. CDR1 and CDR2 (germline): SGHTA, FQGNSA. The CDR3 covers 13 residues. CDR3 region: CASSSAGGYEQYF. For the CDR3, the DNA is TGTGCCAGCAGCTCAGCGGGAGGCTACGAGCAGTACTTC.

The chain employs TRBV9 and TRBJ2-1; TRBD2 agrees at 9 bases. From germline, CDR1 is SGDLS and CDR2 YYNGEE. CDR3 size: 15 residues. J gave up 7 bases and V 5 bases, and 10 bases lay outside the gene matches. The chain's CDR3 is CASSHSLAGMNEQFF. DNA of the CDR3: TGTGCCAGCAGTCATAGCCTAGCGGGAATGAATGAGCAGTTCTTC.

This chain uses TRBV18 with TRBJ2-3; 8 positions match TRBD2. Germline CDR1 and CDR2: KGHSH and LQKENI. The CDR3 covers 14 residues. Trimming at V came to 8 bases and at J to 0 bases, leaving 4 bases not matched to a gene. CDR3 in amino acids: CASHPSGSTDTQYF. The CDR3 nucleotides are TGTGCCAGCCATCCTAGCGGGAGCACAGATACGCAGTATTTT.

V and J are TRBV7-8 and TRBJ1-1; D gene ambiguous. CDR1 and CDR2 (germline): SGHVS, FQNEAQ. The CDR3 sequence is 13 residues long. The ends were cut back, 0 bases at V and 8 bases at J, with 10 bases in the middle. The CDR3 region has the DNA TGTGCCAGCAGCTTAGCGCACACTAGAGAAGCTTTCTTT. Translation gives CASSLAHTREAFF.

This clone appeared a few times. The chain couples TRBV25-1 to TRBJ2-1; 10 positions agree with TRBD1. CDR1 and CDR2 (germline): MGHDK, SYGVNS. Losses at the gene ends were 9 bases for V and 8 bases for J; bases not matched to a gene: 13. The CDR3 spans 15 residues. CDR3 DNA sequence: TGTGCCAGTAGGCCCCGGGACAGGGGTTTCGATGAGCAGTTCTTC. This gives the protein CASRPRDRGFDEQFF.

The chain is built from TRBV18 and TRBJ1-1; possible D gene TRBD1, 6 bases. The V end was cut by 2 bases, the J end by 1 base, with 14 bases between. This CDR3 spans 16 amino acids. Germline V gives CDR1 KGHSH, CDR2 LQKENI. The CDR3 region is CASSPSSRGWNTEAFF. CDR3 DNA: TGTGCCAGCTCACCATCGAGTAGGGGGTGGAACACTGAAGCTTTCTTT.

DNA for the CDR3: TGTGCCAGCAGTCAACAGGGGGCAGGGGATGAGCAGTTCTTC. It is translated as CASSQQGAGDEQFF. V usage is TRBV6-6 and J usage is TRBJ2-1; 9 bases are a match to TRBD1. The junction had 7 bases not matched to a gene; V was cut back by 5 bases and J by 8 bases. Germline V gene lookup returns CDR1 MNHNY and CDR2 SVGAGI (reference sequence). This CDR3 contains 14 residues.

V gene TRBV6-5 combines with J gene TRBJ2-7; 7 bases align to TRBD2. The CDR3 sequence is 15 residues long. Germline V gives CDR1 MNHEY, CDR2 SVGAGI. V shed 6 bases, J shed 2 bases, and the junction held 10 bases outside the gene matches. The CDR3 sequence is CASRHLAEIAYEQYF. As DNA, the CDR3 is TGTGCCAGCAGACATCTAGCGGAAATTGCCTACGAGCAGTACTTC.

V gene TRBV4-3 combines with J gene TRBJ1-1; D is perhaps TRBD1 (5 bases). From germline, CDR1 is LGHNA and CDR2 YSLEER. V was cut by 2 bases and J by 4 bases, with 14 bases left in between. The CDR3 length is 15 residues. CDR3 loop: CASSQQGRLGTEAFF. Written as DNA, the CDR3 is TGCGCCAGCAGCCAACAGGGCAGATTAGGCACTGAAGCTTTCTTT.

The V gene is TRBV15, the J gene TRBJ1-1; D is undetermined. The CDR3 covers 13 residues. Germline assignment: CDR1 LNHNV and CDR2 YYDKDF (reference sequence). V was trimmed by 0 bases and J by 2 bases, leaving 4 bases between them. Here the CDR3 DNA reads TGTGCCACCAGCAGAGAGTCAAACACTGAAGCTTTCTTT. Translation: CATSRESNTEAFF.

The chain has TRBV27 and TRBJ2-1; maybe TRBD1 (5 bases). The CDR3 has 14 amino acids. The V and J ends lost 5 bases and 6 bases respectively, with 14 bases between them. Germline V gives CDR1 MNHEY, CDR2 SMNVEV (reference sequence). The CDR3 DNA is TGTGCCAGCAGTATGGGGCTCCCTATCAATGAGCAGTTCTTC. It codes for CASSMGLPINEQFF.

The chain has TRBV4-2 and TRBJ2-2; TRBD2 matches at 15 bases. The germline gives CDR1 LGHNA, CDR2 YNFKEQ. The CDR3 has 16 residues. V trimming: 4 bases; J trimming: 6 bases; junction bases outside the gene matches: 3. The CDR3 loop is CASSLGLAGGPGELFF. CDR3 DNA: TGTGCCAGCAGCCTTGGACTAGCGGGAGGGCCCGGGGAGCTGTTTTTT.

V gene TRBV4-2 combines with J gene TRBJ2-2; 7 bases match TRBD2. Germline values: CDR1 LGHNA, CDR2 YNFKEQ. V gave up 0 bases and J gave up 6 bases; unmatched junction bases: 10. The CDR3 spans 17 residues. CDR3 coding DNA: TGTGCCAGCAGCCAAGAGGTGACTAGCAGTGATCCCGGGGAGCTGTTTTTT. Residues: CASSQEVTSSDPGELFF.

The chain recombines TRBV18 with TRBJ2-3; tentative D call: TRBD1 (6 bases). V lost 3 bases, J lost 0 bases, and 7 bases lay in between. CDR3 size: 14 residues. The germline gives CDR1 KGHSH, CDR2 LQKENI. This CDR3 is CASSPTGSTDTQYF. In nucleotides, the CDR3 is TGTGCCAGCTCACCGACAGGTAGCACAGATACGCAGTATTTT.

The chain employs TRBV4-1 and TRBJ2-1; possible D gene TRBD1, 5 bases. This CDR3 comprises 14 residues. V lost 4 bases and J lost 6, with 13 bases in between. Germline CDR1 is MGHRA and CDR2 is YSYEKL. In nucleotides, the CDR3 is TGCGCCAGCAGCCCTTGGGGTCAGGGCAATGAGCAGTTCTTC. Its protein is CASSPWGQGNEQFF.

The chain uses TRBV28 and TRBJ1-1; no reliable D call. The CDR3 length is 14 residues. Germline V lookup: CDR1 MDHEN, CDR2 SYDVKM. Trimming took 7 bases from V and 6 from J, leaving 18 bases between them. CDR3 coding DNA: TGTGCCAGCACAGAGAGGGCCTTAGCCCCTGAAGCTTTCTTT. It is translated as CASTERALAPEAFF.

The chain carries TRBV19 and TRBJ2-1, with 8 bases lining up with TRBD2. CDR1 and CDR2 (germline): LNHDA, SQIVND (reference sequence). The CDR3 extends over 13 amino acids. The trim removed 5 bases at V and 10 bases at J, leaving 7 bases unmatched. Here the CDR3 DNA reads TGTGCCAGTAGTTTTCGTAGCGGGATAGAGCAGTTCTTC. It specifies CASSFRSGIEQFF.